This TCR beta chain was captured in a study of blood T cell repertoires in COVID-19 (dated by TCRdb to 2018 to 2021). The study in broad terms: Samples covering the acute and convalescent phases of COVID-19 were provided by collaborators in the United States, Italy and Spain. The material from the prospective study consisted of cDNA or gDNA derived from T cells, B-cell-depleted T cells, or PBMCs. The repertoires were made available in a free public database intended to serve as a resource for research on the immune response to SARS-CoV-2. Samples came from the ongoing ImmuneRACE study (first 160 participants) plus 1,254 subjects from 6 global collaborators. The sample metadata nearly always contained a de-identified subject ID, COVID-19 status, age in years and sex. Deeply sampled blood TCRbeta repertoires from subjects exposed to, actively infected with, or recovered from COVID-19 were included in the dataset. Where HLA class I and class II types were available, the types were taken from metadata supplied by the sample provider, not from assay-based typing. Overall study outcomes, separate from this receptor: Clinical and demographic metadata were provided uncurated, with the amount varying by source and participant.

For this clone: Its antigen has not been determined. It has no much larger one-base neighbor in the sample; base qualities were not kept.

The junction carries 9 bases between V and J, which are trimmed by 1 base and 2 bases respectively. CDR1 and CDR2 were assigned from the germline V gene as SGHTA and FQGNSA. The CDR3 has 14 amino acids, counting the end cysteine and phenylalanine. Only CDR3 DNA is held: 42 bases, read in frame from base 1. Participants in the prospective study were enrolled through a virtual design, were aged roughly 18 to 90 years, and lived in approximately 25 United States geographic areas. Cohort assignment in the prospective study relied on participant-reported clinical history from a screening survey and a study questionnaire. Recovered participants in ImmuneRACE Cohort 3 were defined as having two consecutive negative NP/OP PCR tests, clearance from a healthcare professional, or resolution of symptoms. Mobile phlebotomists in the prospective study collected whole blood, serum and a nasopharyngeal or oropharyngeal swab from every participant. Over a roughly two-month period, participants in the prospective study had the option of providing additional blood draws and questionnaires. Before DNA extraction, blood samples from the prospective study were shipped at room temperature or frozen.

TCRbeta CDR3 regions were amplified from genomic DNA using the immunoSEQ Assay, a bias-controlled multiplex PCR. The authors' analysis ran thus. Nucleated cell counts per sample were estimated from amplification of reference gene primers within the assay. Sequence reads were collapsed and filtered to measure the absolute abundance of every unique TCRbeta CDR3 rearrangement. For each sample, productive Simpson clonality was calculated as the square root of Simpson's diversity index over productive rearrangements. The table was pulled from immuneACCESS by TCRdb, which kept in-frame rearrangements only. Such tables lose some clones; where checked, under half of the loss comes from unresolved V genes, and the rest has no known cause. The D gene and trimming were derived from the DNA, and the V and J assignments and clone size from that table. For this sample the table gives some 420,000 clones, of which roughly nine tenths were detected only once. Roughly 1.1% of the sample rests with the top ten.

The rearrangement joined TRBV7-2 to TRBJ2-7; too little of a D gene remains to name it. The sample was PBMCs or T cells enriched from blood (not recorded which). This receptor was identified in a man in his thirties or forties who had recovered from COVID-19. This receptor has the CDR3 CASSLGLKTYEQYF. The nucleotide sequence reads TGTGCCAGCAGCTTAGGGCTCAAAACCTACGAGCAGTACTTC.